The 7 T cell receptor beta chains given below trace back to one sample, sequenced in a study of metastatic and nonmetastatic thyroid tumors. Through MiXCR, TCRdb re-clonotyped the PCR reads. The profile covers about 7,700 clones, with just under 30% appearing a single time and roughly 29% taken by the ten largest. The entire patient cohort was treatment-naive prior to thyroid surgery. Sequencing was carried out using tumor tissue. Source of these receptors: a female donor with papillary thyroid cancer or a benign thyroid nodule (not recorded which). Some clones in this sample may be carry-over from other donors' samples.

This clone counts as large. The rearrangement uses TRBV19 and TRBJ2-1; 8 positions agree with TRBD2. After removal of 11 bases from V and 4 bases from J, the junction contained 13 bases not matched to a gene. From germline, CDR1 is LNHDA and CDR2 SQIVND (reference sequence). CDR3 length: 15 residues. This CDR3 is CASAGGAGGYNEQFF. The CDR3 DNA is TGTGCCTCTGCCGGCGGGGCGGGAGGATACAATGAGCAGTTCTTC.

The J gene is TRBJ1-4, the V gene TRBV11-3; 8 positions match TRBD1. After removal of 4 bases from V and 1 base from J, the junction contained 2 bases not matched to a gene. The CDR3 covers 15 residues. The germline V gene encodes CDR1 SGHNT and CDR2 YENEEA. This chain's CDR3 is CASSSGGRTNEKLFF. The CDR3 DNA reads TGTGCCAGCAGCTCAGGGGGCAGAACTAATGAAAAACTGTTTTTT.

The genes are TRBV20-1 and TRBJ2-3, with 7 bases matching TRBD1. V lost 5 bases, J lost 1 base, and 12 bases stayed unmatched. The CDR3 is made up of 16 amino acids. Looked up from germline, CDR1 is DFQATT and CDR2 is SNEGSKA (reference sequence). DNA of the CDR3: TGCAGTGCTCGTTTTCAGGGGGAGACCGGCACAGATACGCAGTATTTT. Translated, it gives CSARFQGETGTDTQYF.

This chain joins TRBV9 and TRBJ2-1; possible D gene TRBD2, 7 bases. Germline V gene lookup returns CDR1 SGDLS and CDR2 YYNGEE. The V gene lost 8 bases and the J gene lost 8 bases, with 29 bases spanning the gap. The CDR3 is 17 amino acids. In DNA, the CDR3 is TGTGCCAGTAGCTCCCCCAGGGAGGGGGTGCAGGGTGATGAGCAGTTCTTC. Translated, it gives CASSSPREGVQGDEQFF.

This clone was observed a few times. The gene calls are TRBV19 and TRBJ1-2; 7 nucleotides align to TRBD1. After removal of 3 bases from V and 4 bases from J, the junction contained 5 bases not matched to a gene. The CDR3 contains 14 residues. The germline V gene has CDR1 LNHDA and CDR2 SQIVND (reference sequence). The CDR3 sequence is CASSIQQGPYGYTF. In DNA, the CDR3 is TGTGCCAGTAGTATCCAACAGGGGCCCTATGGCTACACCTTC. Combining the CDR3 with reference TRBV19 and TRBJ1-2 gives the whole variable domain DGGITQSPKYLFRKEGQNVTLSCEQNLNHDAMYWYRQDPGQGLRLIYYSQIVNDFQKGDIAEGYSVSREKKESFPLTVTSAQKNPTAFYLCASSIQQGPYGYTFGSGTRLTVV.

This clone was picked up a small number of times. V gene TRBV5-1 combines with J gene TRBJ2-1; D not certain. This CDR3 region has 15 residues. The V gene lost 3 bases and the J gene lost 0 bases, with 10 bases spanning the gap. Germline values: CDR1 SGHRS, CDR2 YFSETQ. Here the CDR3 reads CASSSDGVSYNEQFF. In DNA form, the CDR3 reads TGCGCCAGCAGCTCGGACGGAGTCTCCTACAATGAGCAGTTCTTC.

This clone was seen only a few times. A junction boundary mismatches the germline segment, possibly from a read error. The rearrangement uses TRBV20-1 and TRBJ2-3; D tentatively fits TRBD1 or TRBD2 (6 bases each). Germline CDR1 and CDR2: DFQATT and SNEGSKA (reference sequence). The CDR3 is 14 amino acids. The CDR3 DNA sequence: TGCAGTGCTATCTCGGGGGCTATCACGGATACTCAGTATTTT. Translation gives CSAISGAITDTQYF.